These 26 T cell receptor beta chains were sequenced from one sample in a study of identifying expanded T cells in peripheral blood. Clones were read by immunoSEQ multiplex PCR, and TCRdb kept only the in-frame ones, dropping some. Of about 85,000 clones listed, 75% to 90% are singletons. The specimen was blood. These receptors all stem from a person aged 18 to 75 in good health.

The chain couples TRBV29-1 to TRBJ2-5; 10 bases align to TRBD1. Trimming cost V 3 bases and J 5 bases; bases outside gene matches: 9. From germline, CDR1 is SQVTM and CDR2 ANQGSEA. This CDR3 region has 15 residues. CDR3 amino acids: CSVDTPTGGRETQYF. As DNA, the CDR3 is TGCAGCGTTGACACACCGACAGGGGGCCGGGAGACCCAGTACTTC.

V is TRBV28 and J is TRBJ1-5; D possibly corresponds to TRBD1 (6 bases). V lost 7 bases to trimming and J lost 6 bases, with 10 bases between them. Germline lookup yields CDR1 MDHEN and CDR2 SYDVKM. The CDR3 covers 12 residues. The DNA of the CDR3 is TGTGCCAGCAACTGGGGGCTTCAGCCCCAGCATTTT. It is translated as CASNWGLQPQHF.

The chain is built from TRBV5-4 and TRBJ2-3; no reliable D call. Germline V gene lookup returns CDR1 SGHNT and CDR2 YYREEE (reference sequence). V lost 5 bases to trimming and J lost 6 bases, with 13 bases between them. The CDR3 consists of 13 residues. CDR3 in amino acids: CASRSGVSDTQYF. For the CDR3, the DNA is TGTGCCAGCAGGTCTGGGGTCTCGGATACGCAGTATTTT.

The CDR3 loop reads CASSFWSETQYF. CDR3 sequence (DNA): TGTGCCAGCAGCTTCTGGAGTGAGACCCAGTACTTC. The chain combines TRBV7-2 with TRBJ2-5; no definite D call. Germline-derived CDR1 and CDR2 are SGHTA and FQGNSA. Trimming took off 3 bases at V and 5 bases at J, with 7 bases between the two ends. The CDR3 consists of 12 residues.

This clone was detected only a few times. The CDR3 loop reads CASLTDEPGDMNTEAFF. The CDR3 DNA is TGTGCAAGTCTCACCGATGAACCAGGGGATATGAACACTGAAGCTTTCTTT. This chain uses TRBV12-2 with TRBJ1-1; the table's D call, TRBD1, was not checked against the DNA. TRBV12-2 has pseudogene status. The CDR3 extends over 17 amino acids.

The chain uses TRBV19 and TRBJ2-6; 10 nucleotides agree with TRBD2. CDR1 is LNHDA, CDR2 SQIVND, per germline (reference sequence). This CDR3 is 19 amino acids long. Trimming at V came to 4 bases and at J to 0 bases, leaving 9 bases not matched to a gene. CDR3 loop: CASSNPAGGTLSGANVLTF. The CDR3 DNA reads TGTGCCAGTAGTAACCCAGCGGGGGGGACTCTCTCTGGGGCCAACGTCCTGACTTTC.

The genes are TRBV5-1 and TRBJ2-7; 8 positions match TRBD1. This CDR3 is built from 16 residues. Looked up from germline, CDR1 is SGHRS and CDR2 is YFSETQ. The V gene end was trimmed by 4 bases and the J gene end by 2 bases; junction bases not matched to a gene: 11. CDR3 nucleotides: TGCGCCAGCAGCGCAGCGGTAGGACAGGGTGCCTACGAGCAGTACTTC. It codes for CASSAAVGQGAYEQYF.

The chain links TRBV19 to TRBJ1-2, with TRBD1 as a possible D gene (6 bases). CDR1 is LNHDA, CDR2 SQIVND, per germline (reference sequence). V was clipped by 3 bases and J by 6 bases, with 8 bases between them. The CDR3 covers 12 residues. CDR3: CASSMGADGYTF. CDR3 nucleotide sequence: TGTGCCAGTAGTATGGGGGCGGATGGCTACACCTTC.

The chain combines TRBV5-5 with TRBJ1-1, with TRBD1 as a possible D gene (6 bases). The length of the CDR3 is 14 residues. V lost 3 bases to trimming and J lost 0 bases, with 9 bases between them. CDR1 and CDR2 from the germline V gene are SGHKS and YYEKEE (reference sequence). The CDR3 region is CASSSRGLNTEAFF. The CDR3 DNA follows: TGTGCCAGCAGCTCCAGGGGCCTGAACACTGAAGCTTTCTTT.

This clone appeared a single time. The chain links TRBV15 to TRBJ2-5; 10 nucleotides match TRBD2. V was clipped by 2 bases and J by 3 bases; unmatched bases: 9. The CDR3 has 17 amino acids. Germline-derived CDR1 and CDR2 are LNHNV and YYDKDF (reference sequence). The CDR3 region has the DNA TGTGCCACCAGCAGAACTTTAGCGGGAGGCGGGGAAGAGACCCAGTACTTC. Amino acid sequence: CATSRTLAGGGEETQYF.

The chain links TRBV5-6 to TRBJ1-3; the D gene is possibly TRBD1 (6 bases). V lost 0 bases and J lost 4, with 20 bases in between. Germline values: CDR1 SGHDT, CDR2 YYEEEE. The CDR3 spans 18 residues. The chain's CDR3 is CASSLEVFGGRGGNTIYF. The CDR3, as DNA: TGTGCCAGCAGCTTGGAGGTCTTCGGGGGGCGCGGGGGAAACACCATATATTTT.

This clone was seen once. The rearrangement uses TRBV6-6 and TRBJ2-7, with D possibly being TRBD1 (7 bases). This CDR3 has 12 residues. V shed 2 bases and J shed 6 bases, with 8 bases lying between them. Germline values: CDR1 MNHNY, CDR2 SVGAGI (reference sequence). The CDR3 DNA reads TGTGCCAGCAGTTACCAGGGGGGCGAGCAGTACTTC. Translation gives CASSYQGGEQYF.

V and J are TRBV7-9 and TRBJ2-1; D possibly corresponds to TRBD2 (7 bases). The V gene lost 8 bases and the J gene lost 0 bases, with 20 bases spanning the gap. The CDR3 has 17 residues. CDR1 and CDR2 from the germline V gene are SEHNR and FQNEAQ (reference sequence). The CDR3 is CASSRGATASSYNEQFF. For the CDR3, the DNA is TGTGCCAGCTCACGGGGGGCGACAGCAAGCTCCTACAATGAGCAGTTCTTC.

The rearrangement joins TRBV19 to TRBJ2-1; a possible D gene is TRBD2 (6 bases). Germline values: CDR1 LNHDA, CDR2 SQIVND (reference sequence). This CDR3 region has 12 residues. The V end lost 4 bases, the J end lost 8 bases, and 9 bases lay between the germline ends. As DNA, the CDR3 is TGTGCCAGTAGTACACTAGCACATGAGCAGTTCTTC. It translates to CASSTLAHEQFF.

The CDR3 coding sequence is TGTGCCAGCAGCCAAGAAGATAGCGGGAGTTCAGATACGCAGTATTTT. Translated: CASSQEDSGSSDTQYF. V usage is TRBV4-2 and J usage is TRBJ2-3, with 9 positions matching TRBD2. The CDR3 runs 16 residues. Germline CDR1 reads LGHNA; CDR2 reads YNFKEQ. V gave up 0 bases and J gave up 4 bases; unmatched junction bases: 5.

The rearrangement joins TRBV2 to TRBJ2-7; 9 bases are shared with TRBD1. Germline trimming cut 8 bases from V and 2 bases from J; bases unmatched to any gene: 7. The CDR3 has 14 amino acids. The V gene's germline CDR1 is SNHLY and CDR2 FYNNEI. The CDR3 DNA reads as TGTGCCAGCGGACTAGGACAGGGGCCCTACGAGCAGTACTTC. Translation gives CASGLGQGPYEQYF.

The J gene is TRBJ2-1, the V gene TRBV5-1; D unclear. V was shortened by 4 bases and J by 6 bases, with 17 bases between the two germline ends. This CDR3 is built from 15 residues. Germline CDR1 and CDR2: SGHRS and YFSETQ. In nucleotides, the CDR3 is TGCGCCAGCAGCCCTTATCGTCCTGACCTCAATGAGCAGTTCTTC. This sequence encodes CASSPYRPDLNEQFF.

The chain joins TRBV5-6 to TRBJ2-7; D is ambiguous. Germline CDR1 is SGHDT and CDR2 is YYEEEE. Trimming took 3 bases from V and 5 from J, leaving 12 bases between them. This CDR3 has 13 residues. The CDR3 here is CASSYQWGDEQYF. The CDR3 nucleotides read TGTGCCAGCAGCTACCAGTGGGGTGACGAGCAGTACTTC.

CDR3 region: CASSLIVLDRAGHEQYF. CDR3 nucleotides: TGTGCCAGCAGCCTAATAGTTCTGGACAGGGCGGGTCACGAGCAGTACTTC. V usage is TRBV14 and J usage is TRBJ2-7; 8 bases align to TRBD1. The CDR3 runs to 17 residues. The V gene end was trimmed by 4 bases and the J gene end by 5 bases; junction bases not matched to a gene: 16. Looked up from germline, CDR1 is SGHDN and CDR2 is FVKESK.

The V call is TRBV18, the J call TRBJ1-2, with D possibly matching TRBD1 (6 bases). This CDR3 is 15 amino acids long. Trimming shortened V by 3 bases and J by 0 bases, and 11 bases separated the two germline ends. CDR1 and CDR2 from the germline V gene are KGHSH and LQKENI. The CDR3 loop reads CASSPLDSSNYGYTF. The CDR3 DNA follows: TGTGCCAGCTCACCCCTGGACAGTTCTAACTATGGCTACACCTTC.

Only one count was recorded for this clone. The V and J genes are TRBV7-8 and TRBJ1-2, with a weak D call TRBD1 (5 bases). The CDR3 extends over 14 amino acids. CDR1 is SGHVS and CDR2 is FQNEAQ in the germline V gene. Trimming shortened V by 5 bases and J by 8 bases, and 18 bases separated the two germline ends. CDR3 loop: CASSREITGGGYTF. The CDR3 bases are TGTGCCAGCAGCCGCGAGATAACAGGAGGGGGCTACACCTTC.

CDR3 DNA: TGTGCCAGCAGCCCCGGACAGAGCTATGGCTACACCTTC. Its translation is CASSPGQSYGYTF. The rearrangement uses TRBV5-4 and TRBJ1-2; maybe TRBD1 (6 bases). CDR1 and CDR2 from the germline V gene are SGHNT and YYREEE (reference sequence). V lost 4 bases and J lost 4, with 11 bases in between. This CDR3 spans 13 amino acids.

The chain has TRBV9 and TRBJ2-3, with TRBD1 identical over 10 bases. CDR3 length: 16 residues. Trimming removed 0 bases from V and 7 bases from J; junction bases left unmatched: 8. Germline loops: CDR1 SGDLS, CDR2 YYNGEE. The CDR3 is CASSVGGGTGENTQYF. Here the CDR3 DNA reads TGTGCCAGCAGCGTAGGAGGGGGGACAGGGGAAAATACGCAGTATTTT.

The genes are TRBV18 and TRBJ2-5; 10 bases are a match to TRBD2. Germline CDR1 is KGHSH and CDR2 is LQKENI. CDR3 length: 16 residues. The junction had 8 bases not matched to a gene; V was cut back by 3 bases and J by 4 bases. The CDR3 coding sequence is TGTGCCAGCTCACCCTCCGGGAGCGGGAGGGTAGAGACCCAGTACTTC. Translating it yields CASSPSGSGRVETQYF.

This sequence joins TRBV28 and TRBJ2-3; D is unresolved. V was clipped by 4 bases and J by 1 base, with 9 bases between them. This CDR3 has 14 amino acids. Germline assignment: CDR1 MDHEN and CDR2 SYDVKM. The CDR3 bases are TGTGCCAGCAGTTCCCCTCAGGGCACAGATACGCAGTATTTT. This encodes CASSSPQGTDTQYF.

This chain links TRBV29-1 with TRBJ1-4; weak D call: TRBD1 (6 bases). The V gene lost 6 bases and the J gene lost 8 bases, with 25 bases spanning the gap. The CDR3 spans 16 residues. Germline CDR1 reads SQVTM; CDR2 reads ANQGSEA. This CDR3 reads CSVESSSGAVGEKLFF. The CDR3 nucleotides read TGCAGCGTCGAGTCCTCCTCGGGGGCGGTGGGCGAAAAACTGTTTTTT.